This entry concerns a single TCR beta chain. Its specificity is not known. Sequencing targeted expressed TCRB transcripts, as all isolated RNA had been reverse transcribed. Reads from naive, central memory and regulatory T cell samples averaged about 3.9 million. Data came from immunoSEQ multiplex PCR; TCRdb stores just in-frame clones and leaves some out. The sample shows some 250,000 clones, about 26% of them seen only once. The data stem from a study of beta chain features in type 1 diabetes. The overall study: No age, gender or cell yield differences were seen between patients and healthy donors.

Trimming cost V 3 bases and J 7 bases; bases outside gene matches: 8. Germline V CDR1 and CDR2: SGHDT, YYEEEE. This CDR3 has 14 residues. Sorting based on CD45RO/CCR7/CD25/CD127/CD95/CD27 separated CD4+ naive, central memory, regulatory and stem cell-like memory cells. General study findings and limits: Overrepresentation of cells with high TCR expression could result from cDNA sequencing.

Sample: central memory CD4+ T cells from blood. The source is a man under 40 in good health. The rearrangement uses TRBV5-6 and TRBJ1-1, with TRBD1 matching over 8 bases. CDR3 residues: CASSWRGQVNEAFF. The CDR3 nucleotides are TGTGCCAGCAGCTGGAGGGGACAGGTAAATGAAGCTTTCTTT.